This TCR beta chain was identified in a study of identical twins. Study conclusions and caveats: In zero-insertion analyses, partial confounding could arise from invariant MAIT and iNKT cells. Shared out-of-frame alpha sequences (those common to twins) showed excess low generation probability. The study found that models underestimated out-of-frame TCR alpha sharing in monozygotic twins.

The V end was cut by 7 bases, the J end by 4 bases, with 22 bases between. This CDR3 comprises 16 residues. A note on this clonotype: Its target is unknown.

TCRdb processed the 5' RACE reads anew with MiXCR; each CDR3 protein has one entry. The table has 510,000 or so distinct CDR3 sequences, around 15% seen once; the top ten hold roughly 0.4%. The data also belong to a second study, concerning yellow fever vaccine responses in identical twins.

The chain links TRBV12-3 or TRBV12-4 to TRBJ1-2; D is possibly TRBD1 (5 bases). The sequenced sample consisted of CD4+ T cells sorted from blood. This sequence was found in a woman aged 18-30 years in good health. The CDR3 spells CASTQQGTVPFYGYTF. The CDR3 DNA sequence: TGTGCCAGCACCCAGCAAGGGACCGTTCCTTTCTATGGCTACACCTTC.